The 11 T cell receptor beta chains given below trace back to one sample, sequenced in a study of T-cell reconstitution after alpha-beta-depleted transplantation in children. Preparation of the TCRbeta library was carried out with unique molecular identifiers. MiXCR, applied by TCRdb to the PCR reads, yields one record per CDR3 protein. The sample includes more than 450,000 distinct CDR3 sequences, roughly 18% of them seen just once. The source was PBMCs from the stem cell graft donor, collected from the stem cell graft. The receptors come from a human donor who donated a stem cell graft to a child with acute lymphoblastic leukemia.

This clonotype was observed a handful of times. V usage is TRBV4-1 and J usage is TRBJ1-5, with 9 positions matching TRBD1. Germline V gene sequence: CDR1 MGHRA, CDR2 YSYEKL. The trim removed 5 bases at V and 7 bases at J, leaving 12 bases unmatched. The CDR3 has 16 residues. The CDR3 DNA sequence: TGCGCCAGCAGCACCATAACAGGGGGCGTAGGACAGCCCCAGCATTTT. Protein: CASSTITGGVGQPQHF.

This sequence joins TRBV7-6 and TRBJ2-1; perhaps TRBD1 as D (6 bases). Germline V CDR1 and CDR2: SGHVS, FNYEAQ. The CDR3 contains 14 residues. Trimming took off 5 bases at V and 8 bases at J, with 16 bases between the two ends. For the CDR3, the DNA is TGTGCCAGCAGCGTATTAGGGGGTGGGGATGAGCAGTTCTTC. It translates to CASSVLGGGDEQFF.

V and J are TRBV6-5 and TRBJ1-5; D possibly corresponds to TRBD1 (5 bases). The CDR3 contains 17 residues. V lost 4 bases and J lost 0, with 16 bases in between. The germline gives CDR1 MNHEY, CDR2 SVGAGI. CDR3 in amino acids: CASSSNGQPYSNQPQHF. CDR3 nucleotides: TGTGCCAGCAGTTCCAACGGACAACCATATAGCAATCAGCCCCAGCATTTT.

CDR3 sequence reads: CASSLLGYYGYTF. CDR3 DNA: TGTGCCAGCAGCTTACTGGGCTACTATGGCTACACCTTC. The rearrangement links TRBV7-3 to TRBJ1-2; no firm D call. CDR3 size: 13 residues. CDR1 and CDR2 from the germline V gene are SGHTA and FQGTGA. V dropped 2 bases and J dropped 3 bases, with 7 bases sitting between them. The whole variable domain, filled in from reference TRBV7-3 and TRBJ1-2, reads GAGVSQTPSNKVTEKGKYVELRCDPISGHTALYWYRQSLGQGPEFLIYFQGTGAADDSGLPNDRFFAVRPEGSVSTLKIQRTERGDSAVYLCASSLLGYYGYTFGSGTRLTVV.

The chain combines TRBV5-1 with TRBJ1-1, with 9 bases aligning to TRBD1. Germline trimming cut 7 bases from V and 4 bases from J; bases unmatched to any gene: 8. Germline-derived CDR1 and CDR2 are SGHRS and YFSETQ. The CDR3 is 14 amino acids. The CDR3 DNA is TGCGCCAGCGGGGACAGGGATTCGGGCACTGAAGCTTTCTTT. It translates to CASGDRDSGTEAFF.

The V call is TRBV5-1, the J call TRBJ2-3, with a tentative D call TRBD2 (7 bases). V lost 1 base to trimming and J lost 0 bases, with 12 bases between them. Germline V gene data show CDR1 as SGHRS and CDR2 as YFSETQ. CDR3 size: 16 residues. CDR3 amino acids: CASSLRAGASTDTQYF. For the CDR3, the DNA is TGCGCCAGCAGCTTGCGTGCGGGGGCGAGCACAGATACGCAGTATTTT.

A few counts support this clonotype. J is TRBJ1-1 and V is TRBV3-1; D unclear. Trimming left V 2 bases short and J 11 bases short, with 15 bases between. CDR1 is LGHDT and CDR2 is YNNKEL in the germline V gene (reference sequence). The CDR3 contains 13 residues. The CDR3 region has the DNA TGTGCCAGCAGCCAAACCGGGCCCTCGAATGCTTTCTTT. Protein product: CASSQTGPSNAFF. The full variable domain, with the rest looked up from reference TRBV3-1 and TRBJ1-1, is DTAVSQTPKYLVTQMGNDKSIKCEQNLGHDTMYWYKQDSKKFLKIMFSYNNKELIINETVPNRFSPKSPDKAHLNLHINSLELGDSAVYFCASSQTGPSNAFFGQGTRLTVV.

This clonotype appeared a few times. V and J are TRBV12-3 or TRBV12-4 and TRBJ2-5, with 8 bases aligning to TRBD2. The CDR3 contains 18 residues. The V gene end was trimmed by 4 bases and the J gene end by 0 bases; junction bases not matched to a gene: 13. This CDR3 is CASSSRQTSSGYQETQYF. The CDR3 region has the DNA TGTGCCAGCAGTTCCCGGCAGACTTCTAGCGGGTACCAAGAGACCCAGTACTTC.

The CDR3 bases are TGCGCCAGCAGCCTAAAGGGACTAGCCAATGAGCAGTTCTTC. Its protein product is CASSLKGLANEQFF. The genes are TRBV4-1 and TRBJ2-1; TRBD2 matches at 9 bases. The ends lost 4 bases at V and 6 bases at J; junction bases unmatched: 4. Germline V CDR1 and CDR2: MGHRA, YSYEKL. The CDR3 has 14 residues.

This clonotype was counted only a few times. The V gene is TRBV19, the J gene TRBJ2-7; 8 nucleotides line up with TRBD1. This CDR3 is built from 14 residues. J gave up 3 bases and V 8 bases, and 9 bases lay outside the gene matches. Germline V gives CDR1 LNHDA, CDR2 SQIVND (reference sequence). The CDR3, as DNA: TGTGCCAGTTCGCGCGGGACAGGAGACTACGAGCAGTACTTC. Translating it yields CASSRGTGDYEQYF. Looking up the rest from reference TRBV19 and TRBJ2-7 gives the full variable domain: DGGITQSPKYLFRKEGQNVTLSCEQNLNHDAMYWYRQDPGQGLRLIYYSQIVNDFQKGDIAEGYSVSREKKESFPLTVTSAQKNPTAFYLCASSRGTGDYEQYFGPGTRLTVT.

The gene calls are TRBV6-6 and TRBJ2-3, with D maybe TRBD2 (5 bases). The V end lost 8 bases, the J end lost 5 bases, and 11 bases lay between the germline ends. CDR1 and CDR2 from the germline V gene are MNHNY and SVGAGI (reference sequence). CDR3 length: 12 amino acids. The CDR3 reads CASGLREDTQYF. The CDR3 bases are TGTGCCAGCGGGCTGAGGGAAGATACGCAGTATTTT.